Listed below are T cell receptor beta chains from one sample, sequenced in a study of T-cell reconstitution after alpha-beta-depleted transplantation in children. TCRdb analysed the PCR reads with MiXCR anew, one entry per CDR3 protein. The data hold some 350,000 distinct CDR3 sequences, with around 15% observed a single time. This specimen consisted of PBMCs, mostly from graft donor cells, obtained 360 days after TCRalphabeta/CD19-depleted stem cell transplant. All receptors come from a male patient between 2 and 10 years old who had a stem cell transplant for acute lymphoblastic leukemia, so the T cells may come from the graft donor. The CDR3 runs from the conserved cysteine through the conserved F or W. The order of the fields is D gene, clone size, V gene, J gene, CDR3 length, CDR3 protein, CDR3 DNA. D genes are given only for firm matches. Clone size is shown for a subset of rows, as once, few, many or a class of expanded clone.

>-|-|TRBV24-1|TRBJ1-2|13
CATSDGHFYGYTF
TGTGCCACCAGTGATGGGCATTTCTATGGCTACACCTTC
>TRBD2|-|TRBV15|TRBJ2-3|17
CATSRGESGRATDTQYF
TGTGCCACCAGCAGAGGAGAGAGCGGGAGGGCGACAGATACGCAGTATTTT
>-|few|TRBV28|TRBJ1-6|13
CASSQGFRSPLHF
TGTGCCAGCAGTCAGGGGTTTAGGTCACCCCTCCACTTT
>TRBD2|few|TRBV7-2|TRBJ2-2|16
CASRKGASGRVGELFF
TGTGCCAGCAGAAAAGGGGCTAGCGGGAGAGTGGGGGAGCTGTTTTTT
>TRBD2|few|TRBV15|TRBJ2-1|14
CATSRVSGSNEQFF
TGTGCCACCAGCAGAGTGAGCGGGAGCAATGAGCAGTTCTTC
>TRBD1|-|TRBV4-1|TRBJ2-7|17
CASSQDRARDRVYEQYF
TGCGCCAGCAGCCAAGACCGGGCCCGGGACAGGGTCTACGAGCAGTACTTC
>TRBD1|few|TRBV4-3|TRBJ1-2|15
CASSQGTGRGYGYTF
TGCGCCAGCAGCCAAGGGACAGGGAGAGGGTATGGCTACACCTTC
>-|-|TRBV29-1|TRBJ2-5|13
CSVDGPSGVTQYF
TGCAGCGTTGATGGCCCCTCCGGCGTGACCCAGTACTTC
>-|few|TRBV6-4|TRBJ2-1|17
CASSDSASTISHNEQFF
TGTGCCAGCAGTGACTCCGCTAGTACCATCAGCCACAATGAGCAGTTCTTC
>TRBD2|few|TRBV12-3/TRBV12-4|TRBJ2-5|16
CASSPRGTSLEVTQYF
TGTGCCAGCAGTCCGCGGGGGACTAGCTTGGAGGTGACCCAGTACTTC
>TRBD1|few|TRBV12-3/TRBV12-4|TRBJ1-5|15
CASSLGTGGSQPQHF
TGTGCCAGCAGTCTCGGGACAGGGGGAAGCCAGCCCCAGCATTTT
>-|-|TRBV2|TRBJ2-3|13
CASGDSPTDTQYF
TGTGCCAGCGGAGACAGTCCGACAGATACGCAGTATTTT
>TRBD2|-|TRBV5-1|TRBJ2-1|16
CASSLASGISYNEQFF
TGCGCCAGCAGCTTGGCTAGCGGGATCTCCTACAATGAGCAGTTCTTC
>TRBD1|-|TRBV6-2/TRBV6-3|TRBJ1-5|17
CASSTDRGLYSNQPQHF
TGTGCCAGCAGTACGGACAGGGGATTATATAGCAATCAGCCCCAGCATTTT
>TRBD2|few|TRBV28|TRBJ2-5|15
CATIARSGRYATQYF
TGTGCCACCATAGCCCGTAGCGGGAGGTACGCGACCCAGTACTTC
>-|few|TRBV12-3/TRBV12-4|TRBJ2-7|15
CASSLRGSPRGEQYF
TGTGCCAGCAGTTTAAGAGGGTCCCCTCGGGGCGAGCAGTACTTC
>TRBD2|once|TRBV11-1|TRBJ2-3|18
CASSLTSGMGYRTDTQYF
TGTGCCAGCAGCTTAACCAGCGGGATGGGTTATCGAACAGATACGCAGTATTTT
>-|few|TRBV7-2|TRBJ2-3|15
CASSLGWTGTDTQYF
TGTGCCAGCAGCTTAGGATGGACAGGCACAGATACGCAGTATTTT
>TRBD1|-|TRBV15|TRBJ2-5|16
CATSRAATGVGETQYF
TGTGCCACCAGCAGGGCCGCCACAGGGGTTGGGGAGACCCAGTACTTC
>-|-|TRBV18|TRBJ2-1|16
CASSPSPVRSRNEQFF
TGTGCCAGCTCACCGAGTCCGGTCAGATCCCGGAATGAGCAGTTCTTC
>-|-|TRBV28|TRBJ2-2|15
CASRSTGLSTGELFF
TGTGCCAGCCGCTCGACAGGTCTATCCACCGGGGAGCTGTTTTTT
>-|-|TRBV12-3/TRBV12-4|TRBJ1-2|15
CASSYGVTGSYGYTF
TGTGCCAGCAGTTACGGGGTCACAGGGTCCTATGGCTACACCTTC
>TRBD2|few|TRBV20-1|TRBJ2-2|14
CSARGGTDTGELFF
TGCAGTGCTAGGGGGGGGACCGACACCGGGGAGCTGTTTTTT
>-|few|TRBV18|TRBJ2-7|14
CASSPGPRSYEQYF
TGTGCCAGCTCACCCGGACCTCGCTCCTACGAGCAGTACTTC
>-|many|TRBV7-9|TRBJ2-1|11
CASSLLNEQFF
TGCGCCAGCAGCTTGTTAAATGAGCAGTTCTTC
>TRBD1|many|TRBV14|TRBJ2-1|15
CASSQIGTGRNEQFF
TGTGCCAGCAGCCAGATCGGGACAGGGCGGAATGAGCAGTTCTTC
>-|few|TRBV18|TRBJ2-7|15
CASSPRNPSSYEQYF
TGTGCCAGCTCACCTAGAAACCCGAGCTCCTACGAGCAGTACTTC
>-|many|TRBV25-1|TRBJ2-6|17
CASSEYGLDSGANVLTF
TGTGCCAGCAGTGAATATGGACTGGACTCTGGGGCCAACGTCCTGACTTTC
>-|-|TRBV29-1|TRBJ2-7|12
CSAVWATGEQYF
TGCAGCGCAGTTTGGGCGACCGGCGAGCAGTACTTC
>-|few|TRBV4-3|TRBJ2-5|13
CASSQDLIETQYF
TGCGCCAGCAGCCAAGATTTAATCGAGACCCAGTACTTC
>-|many|TRBV7-2|TRBJ2-1|14
CASSWMGPPNEQFF
TGTGCCAGCTCATGGATGGGACCCCCTAATGAGCAGTTCTTC
>-|few|TRBV12-3/TRBV12-4|TRBJ2-3|13
CASTDLGTDTQYF
TGTGCCAGCACAGATCTAGGGACAGATACGCAGTATTTT
>-|-|TRBV10-3|TRBJ1-1|15
CAISERPPLNTEAFF
TGTGCCATCAGTGAAAGACCCCCCTTGAACACTGAAGCTTTCTTT
>TRBD2|-|TRBV7-8|TRBJ2-1|16
CASSSRLAGGPGEQFF
TGTGCCAGCAGCTCCCGGCTAGCGGGAGGGCCCGGTGAGCAGTTCTTC
>TRBD2|-|TRBV27|TRBJ2-1|16
CASRTEGLAVYNEQFF
TGTGCCAGCAGGACTGAGGGACTAGCGGTTTACAATGAGCAGTTCTTC
>TRBD1|-|TRBV19|TRBJ1-1|14
CASRTGQVGAEAFF
TGTGCCAGTAGGACTGGACAGGTTGGGGCTGAAGCTTTCTTT
>-|few|TRBV15|TRBJ1-6|15
CATSPQEYSNSPLHF
TGTGCCACCAGCCCACAGGAATACTCGAATTCACCCCTCCACTTT
>TRBD2|-|TRBV4-1|TRBJ2-1|18
CASSQVVFLREGRNEQFF
TGCGCCAGCAGCCAAGTGGTATTTCTGAGGGAGGGCCGAAATGAGCAGTTCTTC
>TRBD2|-|TRBV10-3|TRBJ2-1|16
CAIGLALAGIYNEQFF
TGTGCCATCGGTCTGGCACTAGCGGGAATCTACAATGAGCAGTTCTTC
>TRBD2|-|TRBV7-2|TRBJ2-3|19
CASSLARGLAGSSTDTQYF
TGTGCCAGCAGCTTAGCTCGTGGACTAGCGGGCTCTAGCACAGATACGCAGTATTTT